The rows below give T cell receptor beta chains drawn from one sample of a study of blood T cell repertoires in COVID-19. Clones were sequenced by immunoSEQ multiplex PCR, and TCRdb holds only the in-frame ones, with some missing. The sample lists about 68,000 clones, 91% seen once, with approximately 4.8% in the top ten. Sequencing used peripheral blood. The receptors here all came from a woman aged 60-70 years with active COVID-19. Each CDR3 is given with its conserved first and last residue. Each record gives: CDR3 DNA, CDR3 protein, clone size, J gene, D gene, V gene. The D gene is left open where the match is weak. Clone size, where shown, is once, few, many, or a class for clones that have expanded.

CDR3nt: TGTGCCAGCTCACCGCGGGGAAAAGAGACCCAGTACTTC
CDR3aa: CASSPRGKETQYF
abundance: once
j_gene: TRBJ2-5
d_gene: .
v_gene: TRBV18

CDR3nt: TGTGCCAGCAAGCTCCCGGGACAGTCCTACGAGCAGTACTTC
CDR3aa: CASKLPGQSYEQYF
abundance: once
j_gene: TRBJ2-7
d_gene: TRBD1
v_gene: TRBV28

CDR3nt: TGTGCCAGTAGTCGGACTAGCGGGACCTTCAACACCGGGGAGCTGTTTTTT
CDR3aa: CASSRTSGTFNTGELFF
abundance: .
j_gene: TRBJ2-2
d_gene: TRBD2
v_gene: TRBV19

CDR3nt: TGTGCCAGCAGTGAAGTTAGGGCAGGGCAAGAAGCTTTCTTT
CDR3aa: CASSEVRAGQEAFF
abundance: .
j_gene: TRBJ1-1
d_gene: .
v_gene: TRBV6-1

CDR3nt: TGTGCCAGCAGCTTCTACAGGGGGCTGGACGGGGAGCTGTTTTTT
CDR3aa: CASSFYRGLDGELFF
abundance: .
j_gene: TRBJ2-2
d_gene: TRBD1
v_gene: TRBV7-2

CDR3nt: TGTGCCAGCAGGGGCGGGAGGTTTATTGACGGGGAGCTGTTTTTT
CDR3aa: CASRGGRFIDGELFF
abundance: .
j_gene: TRBJ2-2
d_gene: TRBD2
v_gene: TRBV3-1/TRBV3-2

CDR3nt: TGTGCCAGTAGACCGCTAGCGGGAGGGATGCCAGATACGCAGTATTTT
CDR3aa: CASRPLAGGMPDTQYF
abundance: .
j_gene: TRBJ2-3
d_gene: TRBD2
v_gene: TRBV19

CDR3nt: TGTGCCAGCAGTGGGCCACAGGGGAAGTTACCCAATGAGCAGTTCTTC
CDR3aa: CASSGPQGKLPNEQFF
abundance: .
j_gene: TRBJ2-1
d_gene: TRBD1
v_gene: TRBV6-1

CDR3nt: TGTGCCAGCAGTCCCCCGGGACAGCCCTACGAGCAGTACTTC
CDR3aa: CASSPPGQPYEQYF
abundance: .
j_gene: TRBJ2-7
d_gene: TRBD1
v_gene: TRBV27

CDR3nt: TGTGCCAGCTTCACGGGAGGTGTTACAGATACGCAGTATTTT
CDR3aa: CASFTGGVTDTQYF
abundance: .
j_gene: TRBJ2-3
d_gene: TRBD2
v_gene: TRBV6-5

CDR3nt: TGTGCCATCAGTGGGACAGGAAATTCCAATGAGCAGTTCTTC
CDR3aa: CAISGTGNSNEQFF
abundance: .
j_gene: TRBJ2-1
d_gene: TRBD1
v_gene: TRBV10-3

CDR3nt: TGTGCCAGCAGCCCGTTCTACCAGGGAGGCAAGAATTCACCCCTCCACTTT
CDR3aa: CASSPFYQGGKNSPLHF
abundance: .
j_gene: TRBJ1-6
d_gene: .
v_gene: TRBV27

CDR3nt: TGTGCCAGCAGTTTAGGACTAAGCAATGAGCAGTTCTTC
CDR3aa: CASSLGLSNEQFF
abundance: .
j_gene: TRBJ2-1
d_gene: .
v_gene: TRBV12-3/TRBV12-4

CDR3nt: TGCGCCAGCAGTCCCCCGGCAGCGGGGAATGAGCAGTTCTTC
CDR3aa: CASSPPAAGNEQFF
abundance: .
j_gene: TRBJ2-1
d_gene: TRBD2
v_gene: TRBV5-1

CDR3nt: TGTGCCAGCACATCCGGGACAGGGTATTCTGGGGCCAACGTCCTGACTTTC
CDR3aa: CASTSGTGYSGANVLTF
abundance: .
j_gene: TRBJ2-6
d_gene: TRBD1
v_gene: TRBV7-8

CDR3nt: TGTGCCAGCAGCCAAGATCCAGCGGGCACCGAAGAGACCCAGTACTTC
CDR3aa: CASSQDPAGTEETQYF
abundance: .
j_gene: TRBJ2-5
d_gene: .
v_gene: TRBV3-1/TRBV3-2

CDR3nt: TGTGCCAGCAGTTTCGCGGCGGGAGTCTACGAGCAGTACTTC
CDR3aa: CASSFAAGVYEQYF
abundance: .
j_gene: TRBJ2-7
d_gene: TRBD2
v_gene: TRBV28

CDR3nt: TGTGCCAGCAGCTTAGACGACAGGGACTATGGCTACACCTTC
CDR3aa: CASSLDDRDYGYTF
abundance: .
j_gene: TRBJ1-2
d_gene: TRBD1
v_gene: TRBV7-2

CDR3nt: TGTGCCAGCAGTGAGATGGGGCAGCATAATTCACCCCTCCACTTT
CDR3aa: CASSEMGQHNSPLHF
abundance: .
j_gene: TRBJ1-6
d_gene: .
v_gene: TRBV28

CDR3nt: TGCAGCGTCGCCACGGCGCGGGAGCCCAATGAGCAGTTCTTC
CDR3aa: CSVATAREPNEQFF
abundance: .
j_gene: TRBJ2-1
d_gene: TRBD2
v_gene: TRBV29-1

CDR3nt: TGCGCCAGCAGCTTGCTGTCTAGCGGGAGGCCTGGGGAGCTGTTTTTT
CDR3aa: CASSLLSSGRPGELFF
abundance: .
j_gene: TRBJ2-2
d_gene: TRBD2
v_gene: TRBV5-1

CDR3nt: TGTGCCAGTAACAGGATATCGGACCTCACAGATACGCAGTATTTT
CDR3aa: CASNRISDLTDTQYF
abundance: .
j_gene: TRBJ2-3
d_gene: .
v_gene: TRBV28

CDR3nt: TGTGCCAGCAGCTTAAGCATATCGGGGGGCCAACCCTACGAGCAGTACTTC
CDR3aa: CASSLSISGGQPYEQYF
abundance: .
j_gene: TRBJ2-7
d_gene: .
v_gene: TRBV7-2

CDR3nt: TGTGCCAGCAGCCCCGACGGGACTCCCACCTACGAGCAGTACTTC
CDR3aa: CASSPDGTPTYEQYF
abundance: .
j_gene: TRBJ2-7
d_gene: .
v_gene: TRBV7-2

CDR3nt: TGTGCCAGCAGCCCTAGATACAGGGTTACCGGGGAGCTGTTTTTT
CDR3aa: CASSPRYRVTGELFF
abundance: once
j_gene: TRBJ2-2
d_gene: .
v_gene: TRBV7-9

CDR3nt: TGTGCCAGTAGTACTGGACTAGCGGGTCATACGCAGTATTTT
CDR3aa: CASSTGLAGHTQYF
abundance: .
j_gene: TRBJ2-3
d_gene: TRBD2
v_gene: TRBV19

CDR3nt: TGCAGCGTTGCCTACACAGGGGAAGCTGGAGATACGCAGTATTTT
CDR3aa: CSVAYTGEAGDTQYF
abundance: .
j_gene: TRBJ2-3
d_gene: TRBD1
v_gene: TRBV29-1

CDR3nt: TGTGCCAGCAGTCCCCTAAGGCTAGCGGGAGGGATTGAGCAGTTCTTC
CDR3aa: CASSPLRLAGGIEQFF
abundance: few
j_gene: TRBJ2-1
d_gene: TRBD2
v_gene: TRBV28

CDR3nt: TGTGCCAGCAGTTCGCCAGGGCAGGGCTCCTACAATGAGCAGTTCTTC
CDR3aa: CASSSPGQGSYNEQFF
abundance: .
j_gene: TRBJ2-1
d_gene: .
v_gene: TRBV6-5

CDR3nt: TGTGCCAGCTCCGGGGATAGAAACACTGAAGCTTTCTTT
CDR3aa: CASSGDRNTEAFF
abundance: .
j_gene: TRBJ1-1
d_gene: .
v_gene: TRBV18

CDR3nt: TGCGCCAGCAGCGGTGGACAGAGCTCCTACAATGAGCAGTTCTTC
CDR3aa: CASSGGQSSYNEQFF
abundance: once
j_gene: TRBJ2-1
d_gene: .
v_gene: TRBV5-1

CDR3nt: TGTGCCAGCCATCCCCCGGGACAGGTAATAGGGGAGCAGTACTTC
CDR3aa: CASHPPGQVIGEQYF
abundance: once
j_gene: TRBJ2-7
d_gene: TRBD1
v_gene: TRBV28